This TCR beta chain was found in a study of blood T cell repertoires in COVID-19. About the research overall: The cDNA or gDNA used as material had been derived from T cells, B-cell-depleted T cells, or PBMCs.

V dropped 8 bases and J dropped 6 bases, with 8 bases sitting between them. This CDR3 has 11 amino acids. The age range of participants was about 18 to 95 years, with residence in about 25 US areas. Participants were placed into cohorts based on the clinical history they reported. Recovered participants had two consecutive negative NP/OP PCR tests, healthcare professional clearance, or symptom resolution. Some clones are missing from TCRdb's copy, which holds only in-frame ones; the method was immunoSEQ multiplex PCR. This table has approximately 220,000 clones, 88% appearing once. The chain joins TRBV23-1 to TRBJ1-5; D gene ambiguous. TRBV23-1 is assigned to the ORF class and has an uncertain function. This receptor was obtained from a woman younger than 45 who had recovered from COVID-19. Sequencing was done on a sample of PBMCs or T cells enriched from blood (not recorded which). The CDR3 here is CASGEGQPQHF. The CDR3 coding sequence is TGCGCCAGCGGCGAGGGTCAGCCCCAGCATTTT.